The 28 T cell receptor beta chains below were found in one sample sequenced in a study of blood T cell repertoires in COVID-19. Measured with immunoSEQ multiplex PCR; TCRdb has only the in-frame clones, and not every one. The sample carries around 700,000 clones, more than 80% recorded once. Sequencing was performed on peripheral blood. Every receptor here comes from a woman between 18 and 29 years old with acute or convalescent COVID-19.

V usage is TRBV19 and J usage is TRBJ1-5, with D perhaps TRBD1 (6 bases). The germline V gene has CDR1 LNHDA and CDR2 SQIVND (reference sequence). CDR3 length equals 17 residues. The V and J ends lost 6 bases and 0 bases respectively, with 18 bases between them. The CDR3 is CASRWDTNRYSNQPQHF. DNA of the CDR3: TGTGCCAGTAGATGGGACACAAATAGGTATAGCAATCAGCCCCAGCATTTT.

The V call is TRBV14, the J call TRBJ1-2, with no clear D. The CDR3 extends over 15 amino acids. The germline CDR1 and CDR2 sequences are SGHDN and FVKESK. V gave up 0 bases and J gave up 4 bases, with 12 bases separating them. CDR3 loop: CASSQEEGSPYGYTF. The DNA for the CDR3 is TGTGCCAGCAGCCAAGAGGAGGGCAGCCCCTATGGCTACACCTTC.

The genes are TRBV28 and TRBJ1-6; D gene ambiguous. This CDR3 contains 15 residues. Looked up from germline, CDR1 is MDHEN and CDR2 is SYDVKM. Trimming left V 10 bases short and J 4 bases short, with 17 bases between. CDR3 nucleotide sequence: TGTGCCACCCAGAGCCGAGGCACTTATAATTCACCCCTCCACTTT. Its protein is CATQSRGTYNSPLHF.

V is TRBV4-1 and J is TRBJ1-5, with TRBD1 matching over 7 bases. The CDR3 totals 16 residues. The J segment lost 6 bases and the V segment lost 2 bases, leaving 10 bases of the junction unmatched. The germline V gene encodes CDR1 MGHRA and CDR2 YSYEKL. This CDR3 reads CASSQTRLRGPQPQHF. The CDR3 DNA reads TGCGCCAGCAGCCAAACCCGCCTGAGGGGGCCTCAGCCCCAGCATTTT.

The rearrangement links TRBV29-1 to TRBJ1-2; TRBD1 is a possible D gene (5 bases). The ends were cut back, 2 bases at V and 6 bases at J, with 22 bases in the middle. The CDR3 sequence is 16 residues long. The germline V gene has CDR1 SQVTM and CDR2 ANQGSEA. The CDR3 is CSVESEHQGIWDGYTF. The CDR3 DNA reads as TGCAGCGTTGAATCTGAACACCAGGGTATTTGGGATGGCTACACCTTC.

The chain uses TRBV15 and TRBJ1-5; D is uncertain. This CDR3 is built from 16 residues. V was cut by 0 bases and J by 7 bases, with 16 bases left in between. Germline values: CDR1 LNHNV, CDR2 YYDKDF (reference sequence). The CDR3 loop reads CATSRDLLLPSQPQHF. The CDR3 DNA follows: TGTGCCACCAGCAGAGATCTTTTACTCCCCTCACAGCCCCAGCATTTT.

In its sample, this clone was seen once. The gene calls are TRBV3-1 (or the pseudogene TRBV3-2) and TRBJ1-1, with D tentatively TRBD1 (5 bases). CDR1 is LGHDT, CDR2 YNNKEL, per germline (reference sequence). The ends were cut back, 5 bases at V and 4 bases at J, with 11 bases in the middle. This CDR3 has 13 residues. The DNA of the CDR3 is TGTGCCAGCAGCAGGGGAAAGGGCACTGAAGCTTTCTTT. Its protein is CASSRGKGTEAFF.

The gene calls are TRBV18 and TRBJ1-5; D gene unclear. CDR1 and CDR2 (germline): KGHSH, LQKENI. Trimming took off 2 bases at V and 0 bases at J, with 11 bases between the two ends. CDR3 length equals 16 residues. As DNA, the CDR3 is TGTGCCAGCTCACCAAGGCCGAGCGATAGCAATCAGCCCCAGCATTTT. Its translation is CASSPRPSDSNQPQHF.

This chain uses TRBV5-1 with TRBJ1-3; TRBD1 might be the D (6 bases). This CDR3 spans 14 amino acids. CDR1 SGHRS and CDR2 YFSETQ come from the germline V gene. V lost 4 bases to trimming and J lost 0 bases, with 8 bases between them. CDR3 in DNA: TGCGCCAGCAGCCTGGGGGCCTCTGGAAACACCATATATTTT. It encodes CASSLGASGNTIYF. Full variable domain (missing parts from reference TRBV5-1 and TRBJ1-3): KAGVTQTPRYLIKTRGQQVTLSCSPISGHRSVSWYQQTPGQGLQFLFEYFSETQRNKGNFPGRFSGRQFSNSRSEMNVSTLELGDSALYLCASSLGASGNTIYFGEGSWLTVV.

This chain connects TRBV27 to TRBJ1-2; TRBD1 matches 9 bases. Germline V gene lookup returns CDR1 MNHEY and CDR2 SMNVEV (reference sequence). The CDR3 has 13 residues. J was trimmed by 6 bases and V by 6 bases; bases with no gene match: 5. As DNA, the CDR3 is TGTGCCAGCAGCGGACAGGGGATAGATGGCTACACCTTC. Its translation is CASSGQGIDGYTF.

The CDR3: CAISLTGAGDEQFF. The CDR3 nucleotides are TGTGCCATCAGTCTGACAGGGGCTGGAGATGAGCAGTTCTTC. The rearrangement joins TRBV10-3 to TRBJ2-1, with TRBD1 matching over 8 bases. After removal of 5 bases from V and 8 bases from J, the junction contained 8 bases not matched to a gene. This CDR3 is built from 14 residues. Germline V gives CDR1 ENHRY, CDR2 SYGVKD.

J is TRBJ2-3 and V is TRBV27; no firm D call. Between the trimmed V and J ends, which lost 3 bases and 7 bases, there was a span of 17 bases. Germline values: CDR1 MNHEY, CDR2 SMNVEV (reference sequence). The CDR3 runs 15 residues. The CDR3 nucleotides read TGTGCCAGCAGTTTTGGAGACCCTCTTGGGTATACGCAGTATTTT. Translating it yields CASSFGDPLGYTQYF.

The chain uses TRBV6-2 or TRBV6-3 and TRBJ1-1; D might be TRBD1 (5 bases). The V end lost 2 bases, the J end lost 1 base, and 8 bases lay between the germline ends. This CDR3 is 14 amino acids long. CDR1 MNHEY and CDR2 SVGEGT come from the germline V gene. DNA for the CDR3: TGTGCCAGCAGTTACATGGGGCCGAACACTGAAGCTTTCTTT. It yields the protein CASSYMGPNTEAFF.

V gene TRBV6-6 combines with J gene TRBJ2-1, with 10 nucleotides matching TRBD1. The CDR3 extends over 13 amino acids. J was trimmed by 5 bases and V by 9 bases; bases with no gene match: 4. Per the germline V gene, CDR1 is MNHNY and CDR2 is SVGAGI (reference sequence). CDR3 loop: CASRDRGHNEQFF. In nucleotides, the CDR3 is TGTGCCAGTCGGGACAGGGGTCACAATGAGCAGTTCTTC.

As DNA, the CDR3 is TGTGCCAGCAGTTACTCAGGACAGGGGTATCACGAGCAGTACTTC. This gives the protein CASSYSGQGYHEQYF. The V call is TRBV6-5, the J call TRBJ2-7; 9 nucleotides match TRBD1. The germline gives CDR1 MNHEY, CDR2 SVGAGI. V was pared by 0 bases and J by 5 bases, with 5 bases of the junction left unmatched. There are 15 residues in the CDR3.

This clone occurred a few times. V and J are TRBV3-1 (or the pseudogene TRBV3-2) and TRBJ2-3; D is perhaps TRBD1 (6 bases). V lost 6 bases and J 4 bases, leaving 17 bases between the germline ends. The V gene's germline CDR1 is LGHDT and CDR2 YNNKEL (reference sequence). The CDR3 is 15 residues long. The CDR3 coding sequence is TGTGCCAGCAGATTCGGAACAGGGTATGCAGATACGCAGTATTTT. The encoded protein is CASRFGTGYADTQYF.

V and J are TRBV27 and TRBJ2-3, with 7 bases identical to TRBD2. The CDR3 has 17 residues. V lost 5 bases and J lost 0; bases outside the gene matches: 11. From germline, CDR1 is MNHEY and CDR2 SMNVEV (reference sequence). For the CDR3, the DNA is TGTGCCAGCAGTAACCTCCGACTAGCAACTAGCACAGATACGCAGTATTTT. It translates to CASSNLRLATSTDTQYF.

This chain's CDR3 is CASSLNRQGVETQYF. CDR3 bases: TGTGCCAGCAGTCTAAACCGACAGGGTGTAGAGACCCAGTACTTC. The rearrangement links TRBV6-5 to TRBJ2-5; 7 bases match TRBD1. Looked up from germline, CDR1 is MNHEY and CDR2 is SVGAGI. The CDR3 runs 15 residues. V dropped 5 bases and J dropped 4; count of bases not matched to a gene: 10.

The CDR3 DNA is TGCGCCAGCAGCTTTCCGGTTGGAGAGACCCAGTACTTC. It specifies CASSFPVGETQYF. The chain has TRBV5-1 and TRBJ2-5; D remains unclear. Deletions cut 2 bases from V and 4 bases from J, with 9 bases between. This CDR3 region has 13 residues. Per germline, CDR1 SGHRS and CDR2 YFSETQ.

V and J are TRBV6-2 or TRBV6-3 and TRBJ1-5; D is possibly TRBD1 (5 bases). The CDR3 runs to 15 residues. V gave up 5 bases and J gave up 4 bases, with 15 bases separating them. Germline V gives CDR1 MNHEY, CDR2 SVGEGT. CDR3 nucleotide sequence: TGTGCCAGCAGTCCAAGACAGTCTATTAATCAGCCCCAGCATTTT. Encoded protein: CASSPRQSINQPQHF.

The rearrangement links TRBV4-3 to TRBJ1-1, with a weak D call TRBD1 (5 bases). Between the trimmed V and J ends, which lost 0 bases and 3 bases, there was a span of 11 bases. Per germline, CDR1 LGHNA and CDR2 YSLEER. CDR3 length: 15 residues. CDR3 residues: CASSQEGRGDTEAFF. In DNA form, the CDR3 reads TGCGCCAGCAGCCAAGAAGGGCGGGGGGACACTGAAGCTTTCTTT.

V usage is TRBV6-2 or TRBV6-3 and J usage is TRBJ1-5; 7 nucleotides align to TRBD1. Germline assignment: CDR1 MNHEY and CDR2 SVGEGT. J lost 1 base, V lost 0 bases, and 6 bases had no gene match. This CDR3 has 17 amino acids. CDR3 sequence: CASSYSGTVFSNQPQHF. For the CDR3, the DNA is TGTGCCAGCAGTTACTCAGGGACAGTCTTCAGCAATCAGCCCCAGCATTTT.

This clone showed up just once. Here the CDR3 reads CASSTRTGEREKLFF. CDR3 sequence (DNA): TGTGCCAGCAGCACGCGGACAGGGGAGAGGGAAAAACTGTTTTTT. The V and J genes are TRBV5-5 and TRBJ1-4, with 9 bases aligning to TRBD1. There are 15 residues in the CDR3. The germline V gene encodes CDR1 SGHKS and CDR2 YYEKEE (reference sequence). The J segment lost 8 bases and the V segment lost 4 bases, leaving 9 bases of the junction unmatched. Drawing the rest from reference TRBV5-5 and TRBJ1-4, the complete variable domain is DAGVTQSPTHLIKTRGQQVTLRCSPISGHKSVSWYQQVLGQGPQFIFQYYEKEERGRGNFPDRFSARQFPNYSSELNVNALLLGDSALYLCASSTRTGEREKLFFGSGTQLSVL.

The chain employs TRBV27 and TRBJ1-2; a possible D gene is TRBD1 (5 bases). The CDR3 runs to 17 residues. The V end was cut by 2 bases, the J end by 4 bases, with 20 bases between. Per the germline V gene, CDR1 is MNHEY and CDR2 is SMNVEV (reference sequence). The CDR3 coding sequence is TGTGCCAGCAGTTTAAGGTTTCGGGGGACCCAGGGCTATGGCTACACCTTC. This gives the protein CASSLRFRGTQGYGYTF.

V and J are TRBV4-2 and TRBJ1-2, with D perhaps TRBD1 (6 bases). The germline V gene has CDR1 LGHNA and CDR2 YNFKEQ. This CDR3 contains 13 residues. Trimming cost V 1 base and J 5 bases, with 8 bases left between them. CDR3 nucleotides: TGTGCCAGCAGCCAAGCAGGGGATTATGGCTACACCTTC. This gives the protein CASSQAGDYGYTF.

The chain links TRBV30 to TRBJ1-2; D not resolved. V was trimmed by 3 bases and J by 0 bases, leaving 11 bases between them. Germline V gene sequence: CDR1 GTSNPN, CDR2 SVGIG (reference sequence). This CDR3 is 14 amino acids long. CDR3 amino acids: CAWRSGQSNYGYTF. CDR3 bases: TGTGCCTGGAGGAGTGGGCAGTCTAACTATGGCTACACCTTC.

The CDR3 loop reads CASSSLKRRNTEAFF. CDR3 coding DNA: TGTGCCAGCAGTTCCCTAAAGAGGAGGAACACTGAAGCTTTCTTT. V and J are TRBV28 and TRBJ1-1; D is unresolved. This CDR3 has 15 residues. V was pared by 4 bases and J by 1 base, with 13 bases between. CDR1 and CDR2 from the germline V gene are MDHEN and SYDVKM.

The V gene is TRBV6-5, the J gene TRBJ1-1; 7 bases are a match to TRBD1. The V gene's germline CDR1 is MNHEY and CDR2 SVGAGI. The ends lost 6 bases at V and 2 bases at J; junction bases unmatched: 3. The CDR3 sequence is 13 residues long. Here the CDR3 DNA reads TGTGCCAGCAGACGACAGGGAAACACTGAAGCTTTCTTT. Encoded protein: CASRRQGNTEAFF.